Listed below are T cell receptor beta chains from one sample, sequenced in a study of T cells after yellow fever vaccination. TCRdb itself ran the 5' RACE reads through MiXCR, one entry per CDR3 protein. The data show about 550,000 distinct CDR3 sequences, with under 25% seen just once and about 13% held by the top ten. Sequencing was performed on PBMCs, taken 15 days after the yellow fever booster vaccination. These receptors were collected from a man aged 30 to 39 who received the YFV17D yellow fever vaccine. Both conserved end residues are part of each CDR3. A D gene is named only where the DNA matches it firmly. The size field is filled for only some rows; it gives once, few, many or a size class.

size: few
J: TRBJ2-1
D: .
V: TRBV20-1
CDR3: CSAATRSEATYNEQFF
DNA: TGCAGTGCTGCAACTAGGTCGGAGGCCACCTACAATGAGCAGTTCTTC

size: few
J: TRBJ2-1
D: TRBD1
V: TRBV27
CDR3: CASRRGQARNEQFF
DNA: TGTGCCAGCAGACGGGGACAGGCGAGGAATGAGCAGTTCTTC

size: few
J: TRBJ2-3
D: .
V: TRBV20-1
CDR3: CLTGLRVSDTQYF
DNA: TGCCTCACGGGACTCCGGGTGAGCGATACGCAGTATTTT

size: .
J: TRBJ2-7
D: .
V: TRBV20-1
CDR3: CSAPSGLATNEQYF
DNA: TGCAGTGCCCCCTCGGGGCTAGCGACGAACGAGCAGTACTTC

size: .
J: TRBJ1-5
D: .
V: TRBV27
CDR3: CASSDRKAGKQPQHF
DNA: TGTGCCAGCAGTGACCGCAAGGCAGGAAAGCAGCCCCAGCATTTT

size: few
J: TRBJ1-5
D: TRBD1
V: TRBV19
CDR3: CASSQTGSSNQPQHF
DNA: TGTGCCAGTAGCCAGACAGGGTCTAGCAATCAGCCCCAGCATTTT

size: few
J: TRBJ2-1
D: .
V: TRBV21-1
CDR3: CASSPPSRDRGDEQFF
DNA: TGTGCCAGCAGCCCCCCAAGCCGGGACAGGGGCGATGAGCAGTTCTTC

size: .
J: TRBJ2-7
D: .
V: TRBV3-1
CDR3: CASRLGGEQYF
DNA: TGTGCCAGCCGTCTTGGGGGAGAGCAGTACTTC

size: .
J: TRBJ2-6
D: .
V: TRBV5-1
CDR3: CASGESRHSGANVLTF
DNA: TGCGCCAGCGGGGAGTCCAGGCACTCTGGGGCCAACGTCCTGACTTTC

size: .
J: TRBJ2-2
D: TRBD2
V: TRBV5-1
CDR3: CASSLGLAGLTGELFF
DNA: TGCGCCAGCAGCTTGGGACTAGCGGGCCTCACCGGGGAGCTGTTTTTT

size: .
J: TRBJ1-2
D: TRBD1
V: TRBV29-1
CDR3: CSGEGAGGYTF
DNA: TGCAGCGGGGAGGGGGCTGGCGGCTACACCTTC

size: .
J: TRBJ2-3
D: TRBD2
V: TRBV29-1
CDR3: CSANQLAGDTQYF
DNA: TGCAGCGCCAATCAACTAGCGGGGGATACGCAGTATTTT

size: .
J: TRBJ2-3
D: TRBD2
V: TRBV7-2
CDR3: CASSLVLAGPGADTQYF
DNA: TGTGCCAGCAGCTTAGTCCTAGCGGGACCGGGGGCAGATACGCAGTATTTT

size: few
J: TRBJ2-1
D: TRBD2
V: TRBV11-2
CDR3: CASSHTAGGPGNEQFF
DNA: TGTGCCAGCAGTCATACGGCGGGAGGGCCCGGGAATGAGCAGTTCTTC

size: few
J: TRBJ2-2
D: .
V: TRBV5-1
CDR3: CASTGIADPTGELFF
DNA: TGCGCCAGCACAGGGATAGCGGACCCCACCGGGGAGCTGTTTTTT

size: .
J: TRBJ2-1
D: .
V: TRBV12-3/TRBV12-4
CDR3: CASTGLNNEQFF
DNA: TGTGCCAGCACCGGACTGAACAATGAGCAGTTCTTC

size: few
J: TRBJ2-7
D: .
V: TRBV7-9
CDR3: CASSSRGIVYEQYF
DNA: TGTGCCAGCAGCTCAAGGGGGATTGTCTACGAGCAGTACTTC

size: .
J: TRBJ1-2
D: .
V: TRBV7-2
CDR3: CASSNEGGYTF
DNA: TGTGCCAGCAGCAATGAGGGGGGCTACACCTTC

size: .
J: TRBJ1-2
D: .
V: TRBV7-2
CDR3: CASSLGVRIYGYTF
DNA: TGTGCCAGCAGCTTAGGGGTCAGAATATATGGCTACACCTTC

size: .
J: TRBJ1-1
D: TRBD1
V: TRBV6-5
CDR3: CASSYEVGTGYMNTEAFF
DNA: TGTGCCAGCAGTTATGAGGTGGGGACAGGGTACATGAACACTGAAGCTTTCTTT

size: few
J: TRBJ2-5
D: .
V: TRBV6-2/TRBV6-3
CDR3: CASGYTEETQYF
DNA: TGTGCCAGCGGATACACGGAAGAGACCCAGTACTTC

size: .
J: TRBJ2-3
D: TRBD2
V: TRBV6-4
CDR3: CASSGSGNTDTQYF
DNA: TGTGCCAGCAGTGGAAGCGGGAACACAGATACGCAGTATTTT

size: few
J: TRBJ2-7
D: .
V: TRBV12-3/TRBV12-4
CDR3: CASTRGGGSYEQYF
DNA: TGTGCCAGCACCAGGGGGGGAGGTTCCTACGAGCAGTACTTC

size: few
J: TRBJ2-4
D: TRBD1
V: TRBV29-1
CDR3: CSVNSGTGENIQYF
DNA: TGCAGCGTTAACTCCGGGACAGGGGAAAACATTCAGTACTTC

size: few
J: TRBJ2-7
D: TRBD2
V: TRBV12-3/TRBV12-4
CDR3: CASSSVLAVKYEQYF
DNA: TGTGCCAGCAGCTCCGTCCTAGCGGTCAAATACGAGCAGTACTTC

size: few
J: TRBJ2-1
D: TRBD2
V: TRBV20-1
CDR3: CSARDLAGGPYNEQFF
DNA: TGCAGTGCTAGAGACCTAGCGGGAGGGCCCTACAATGAGCAGTTCTTC

size: few
J: TRBJ2-5
D: .
V: TRBV4-2
CDR3: CASSQDFGEVETQYF
DNA: TGTGCCAGCAGCCAAGATTTTGGGGAGGTCGAGACCCAGTACTTC

size: few
J: TRBJ2-5
D: .
V: TRBV29-1
CDR3: CSANVGETQYF
DNA: TGCAGCGCTAACGTTGGGGAGACCCAGTACTTC

size: .
J: TRBJ2-2
D: .
V: TRBV18
CDR3: CASSPGSDTGELFF
DNA: TGTGCCAGCTCACCAGGGTCGGACACCGGGGAGCTGTTTTTT

size: .
J: TRBJ1-2
D: .
V: TRBV5-1
CDR3: CASSLENYYGYTF
DNA: TGCGCCAGCAGCTTGGAGAACTACTATGGCTACACCTTC

size: many
J: TRBJ2-1
D: TRBD2
V: TRBV5-1
CDR3: CASSFLAGSSYNEQFF
DNA: TGCGCCAGCAGCTTCCTAGCGGGGAGCTCCTACAATGAGCAGTTCTTC